The T cell receptor beta chain described here comes from a study of vaccination effects on CD4 cells after COVID-19. Study context: All study participants received two doses of BNT162b2 or mRNA-1273 vaccine. For each well, 1.9 million or so PBMC were cultured with about 10 IU/ml IL-2 and around 10 ug/ml peptides. Study-wide findings and caveats: In the late period after vaccination, infection- and vaccine-induced clones contracted markedly.

This clone was seen once. Its antigen is unidentified. Following culture for 9 to 11 days, CD4+ T cells were isolated. In the cultures, half the medium was exchanged for IL-2 medium on days 3 and 7. Libraries were prepared by immunoSEQ multiplex PCR; TCRdb keeps only in-frame clonotypes and omits some of them. The sample has around 41,000 clones; over 80% are singletons. The V segment lost 3 bases and the J segment 3 bases; nucleotides outside the gene matches: 5. CDR3 length: 15 residues. Germline lookup yields CDR1 SGDLS and CDR2 YYNGEE. The chain joins TRBV9 to TRBJ1-1, with 10 positions matching TRBD1. This clonotype originated in a human donor who received a COVID-19 vaccine. Here the sequenced sample was CD4+ T cells from PBMCs cultured without peptide, taken before COVID-19 vaccination. CDR3 nucleotides: TGTGCCAGCAGCGCCGCCGGGACAGGGGACACTGAAGCTTTCTTT. Translation gives CASSAAGTGDTEAFF.